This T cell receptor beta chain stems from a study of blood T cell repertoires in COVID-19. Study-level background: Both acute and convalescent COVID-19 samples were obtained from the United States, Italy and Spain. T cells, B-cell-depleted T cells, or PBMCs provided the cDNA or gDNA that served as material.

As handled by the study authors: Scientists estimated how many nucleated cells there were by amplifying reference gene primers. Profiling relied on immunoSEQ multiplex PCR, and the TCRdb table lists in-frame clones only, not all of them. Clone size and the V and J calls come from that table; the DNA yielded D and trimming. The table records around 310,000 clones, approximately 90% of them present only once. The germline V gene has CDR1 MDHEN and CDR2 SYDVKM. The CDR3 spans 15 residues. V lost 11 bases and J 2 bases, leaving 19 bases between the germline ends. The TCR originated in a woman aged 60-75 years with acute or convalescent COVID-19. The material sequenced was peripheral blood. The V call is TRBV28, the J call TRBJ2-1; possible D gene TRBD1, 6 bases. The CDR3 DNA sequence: TGTGCCTCAGGGGTGGGGTCCACCCCCTACAATGAGCAGTTCTTC. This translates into CASGVGSTPYNEQFF.